Detailed here is one T cell receptor beta chain. The authors spiked synthetic TCR analog templates into each PCR. The assay was immunoSEQ multiplex PCR, and TCRdb's table has in-frame clones only and misses some. The repertoire holds some 100,000 clones, roughly 90% seen once, with about 0.89% in the top ten. Regarding time point: pretreatment peripheral blood. The sample comes from a study of PD-L1 blockade in urothelial cancer. Study-level information: Patients started atezolizumab around 2014, 1,200 mg intravenously every 3 weeks. Bladder-origin urothelial cancer in males covered about 90% of the roughly 30 patients. Across blood samples, T cells had a median count of about 140,000.

The material was PBMCs, obtained around atezolizumab (anti-PD-L1) treatment. This clonotype originated in a woman over 75 with urothelial cancer.

The CDR3 nucleotides read TGTGCCAGCAGCCGACCTCGGACTAGCGGGAGGTTGGAGCAGTTCTTC. Translated: CASSRPRTSGRLEQFF. The V gene is TRBV28, the J gene TRBJ2-1; 14 nucleotides agree with TRBD2. Trimming removed 6 bases from V and 10 bases from J; junction bases left unmatched: 11. CDR3 size: 16 residues. Germline V CDR1 and CDR2: MDHEN, SYDVKM. The full variable domain, rest sourced from reference TRBV28 and TRBJ2-1, is DVKVTQSSRYLVKRTGEKVFLECVQDMDHENMFWYRQDPGLGLRLIYFSYDVKMKEKGDIPEGYSVSREKKERFSLILESASTNQTSMYLCASSRPRTSGRLEQFFGPGTRLTVL.